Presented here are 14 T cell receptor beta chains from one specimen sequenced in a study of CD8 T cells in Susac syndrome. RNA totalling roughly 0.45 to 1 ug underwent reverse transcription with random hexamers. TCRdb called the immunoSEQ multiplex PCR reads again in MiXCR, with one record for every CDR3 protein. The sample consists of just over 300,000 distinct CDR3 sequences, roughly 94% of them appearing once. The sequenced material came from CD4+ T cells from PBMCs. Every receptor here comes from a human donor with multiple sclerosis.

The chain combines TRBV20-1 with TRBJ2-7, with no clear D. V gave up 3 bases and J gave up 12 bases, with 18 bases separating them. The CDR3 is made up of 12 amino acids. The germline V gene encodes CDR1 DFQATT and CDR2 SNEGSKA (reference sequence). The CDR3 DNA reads TGCAGTGCTAGGGGTGGGCGGAGTGCGACGTACTTC. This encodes CSARGGRSATYF.

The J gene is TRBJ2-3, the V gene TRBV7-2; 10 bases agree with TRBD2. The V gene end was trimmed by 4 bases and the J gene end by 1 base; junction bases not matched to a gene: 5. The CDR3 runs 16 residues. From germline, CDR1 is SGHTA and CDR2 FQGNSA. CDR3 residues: CASSYGLAEGTDTQYF. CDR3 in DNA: TGTGCCAGCAGCTACGGACTAGCGGAGGGCACAGATACGCAGTATTTT.

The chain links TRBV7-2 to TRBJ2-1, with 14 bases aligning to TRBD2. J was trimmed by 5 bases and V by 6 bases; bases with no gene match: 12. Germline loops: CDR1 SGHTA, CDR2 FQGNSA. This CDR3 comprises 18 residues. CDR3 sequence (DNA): TGTGCCAGCAGTCTTACCGGGACTAGCGGGGGCATGGACAATGAGCAGTTCTTC. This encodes CASSLTGTSGGMDNEQFF.

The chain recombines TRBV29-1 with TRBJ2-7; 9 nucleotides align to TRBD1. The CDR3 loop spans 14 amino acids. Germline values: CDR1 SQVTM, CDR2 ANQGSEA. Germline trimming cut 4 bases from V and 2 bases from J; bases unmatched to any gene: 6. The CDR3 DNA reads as TGCAGCGTTGCGAACAGGGGGCTCGCCTACGAGCAGTACTTC. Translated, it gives CSVANRGLAYEQYF.

CDR3 DNA: TGTGCCAGCCACTCCGTTGCTAGTGGGTCCTACGAGCAGTACTTC. It is translated as CASHSVASGSYEQYF. This sequence joins TRBV27 and TRBJ2-7; D is undetermined. The V gene's germline CDR1 is MNHEY and CDR2 SMNVEV (reference sequence). The CDR3 consists of 15 residues. Trimming took 8 bases from V and 1 from J, leaving 18 bases between them.

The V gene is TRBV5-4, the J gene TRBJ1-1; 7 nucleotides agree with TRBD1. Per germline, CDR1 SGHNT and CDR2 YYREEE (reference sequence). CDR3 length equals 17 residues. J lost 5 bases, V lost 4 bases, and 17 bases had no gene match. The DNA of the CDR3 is TGTGCCAGCAGCCCCGGGGGAGGGGGCGCTTGGGATACTGAAGCTTTCTTT. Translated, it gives CASSPGGGGAWDTEAFF.

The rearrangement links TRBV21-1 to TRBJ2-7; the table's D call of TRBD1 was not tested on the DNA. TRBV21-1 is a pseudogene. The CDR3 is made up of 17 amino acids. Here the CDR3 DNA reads TGTGCCAGCAGCAGTGATCTGTACGGGGGGCGAGCTCTCGAGCAGTACTTC. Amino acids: CASSSDLYGGRALEQYF.

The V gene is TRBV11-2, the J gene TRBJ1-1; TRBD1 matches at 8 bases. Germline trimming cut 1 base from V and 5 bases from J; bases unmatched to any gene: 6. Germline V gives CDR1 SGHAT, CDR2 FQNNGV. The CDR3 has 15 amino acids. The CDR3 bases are TGTGCCAGCAGCTTAGGGGCAACAGGGGGAACTGAAGCTTTCTTT. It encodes CASSLGATGGTEAFF.

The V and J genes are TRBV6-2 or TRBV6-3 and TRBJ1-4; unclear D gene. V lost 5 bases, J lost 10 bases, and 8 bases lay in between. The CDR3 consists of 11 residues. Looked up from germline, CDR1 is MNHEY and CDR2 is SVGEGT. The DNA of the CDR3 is TGTGCCAGCAGTCGGGAAGGAAAACTGTTTTTT. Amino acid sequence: CASSREGKLFF.

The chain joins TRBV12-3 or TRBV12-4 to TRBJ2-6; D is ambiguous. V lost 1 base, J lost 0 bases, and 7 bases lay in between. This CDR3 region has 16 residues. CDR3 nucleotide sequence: TGTGCCAGCAGTTTAGGGTCCGGCTCTGGGGCCAACGTCCTGACTTTC. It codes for CASSLGSGSGANVLTF.

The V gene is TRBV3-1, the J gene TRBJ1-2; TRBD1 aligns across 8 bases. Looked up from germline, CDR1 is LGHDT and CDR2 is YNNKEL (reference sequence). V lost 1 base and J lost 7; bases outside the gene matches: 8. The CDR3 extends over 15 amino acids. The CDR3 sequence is CASSQGRRGHGGYTF. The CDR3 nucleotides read TGTGCCAGCAGCCAAGGACGCAGGGGGCACGGTGGCTACACCTTC.

This CDR3 reads CASSWRPGNTIYF. The CDR3 region has the DNA TGTGCCAGCAGCTGGAGACCGGGAAACACCATATATTTT. V usage is TRBV5-6 and J usage is TRBJ1-3; no firm D call. The CDR3 is 13 residues long. Trimming stripped 3 bases from V and 4 bases from J, with 8 bases between. Germline CDR1 SGHDT, CDR2 YYEEEE.

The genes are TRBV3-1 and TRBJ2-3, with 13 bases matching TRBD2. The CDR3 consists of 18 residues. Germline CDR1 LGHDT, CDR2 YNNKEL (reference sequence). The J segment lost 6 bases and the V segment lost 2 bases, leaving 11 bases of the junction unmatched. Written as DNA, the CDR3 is TGTGCCAGCAGCCAACCCTTTTCCGGACTAGCGGGGGAGGATACGCAGTATTTT. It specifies CASSQPFSGLAGEDTQYF.

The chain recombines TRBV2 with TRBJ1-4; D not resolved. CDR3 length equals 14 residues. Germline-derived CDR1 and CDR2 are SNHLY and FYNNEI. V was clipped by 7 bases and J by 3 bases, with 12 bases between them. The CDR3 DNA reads TGTGCCAGCACAGCGATGCTTCCTAATGAAAAACTGTTTTTT. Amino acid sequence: CASTAMLPNEKLFF. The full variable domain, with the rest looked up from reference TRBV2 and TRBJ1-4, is EPEVTQTPSHQVTQMGQEVILRCVPISNHLYFYWYRQILGQKVEFLVSFYNNEISEKSEIFDDQFSVERPDGSNFTLKIRSTKLEDSAMYFCASTAMLPNEKLFFGSGTQLSVL.